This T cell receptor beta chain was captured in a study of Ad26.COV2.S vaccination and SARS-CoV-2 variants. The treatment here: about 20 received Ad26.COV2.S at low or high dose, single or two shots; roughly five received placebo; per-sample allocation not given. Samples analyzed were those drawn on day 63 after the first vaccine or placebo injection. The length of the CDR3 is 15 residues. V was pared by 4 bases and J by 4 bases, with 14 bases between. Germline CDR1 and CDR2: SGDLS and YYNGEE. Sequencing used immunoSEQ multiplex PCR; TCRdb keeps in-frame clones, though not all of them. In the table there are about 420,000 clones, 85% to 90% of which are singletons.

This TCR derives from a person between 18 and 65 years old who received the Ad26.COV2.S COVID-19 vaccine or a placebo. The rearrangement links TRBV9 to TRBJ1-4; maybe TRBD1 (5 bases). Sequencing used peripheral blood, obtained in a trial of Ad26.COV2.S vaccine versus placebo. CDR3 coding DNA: TGTGCCAGCAGCCCCGGGGGACCTCTTAATGAAAAACTGTTTTTT. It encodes CASSPGGPLNEKLFF.